This T cell receptor (beta chain) was identified during a study of siplizumab effects on memory and regulatory T cells. Broader study findings: Proliferating siplizumab-cultured Tregs lacked confirmed suppressive function.

CDR3 length: 13 amino acids. V lost 6 bases, J lost 2 bases, and 2 bases stayed unmatched. CDR1 and CDR2 from the germline V gene are LNHDA and SQIVND (reference sequence). With respect to this clone: Antigen unknown.

Profiling relied on immunoSEQ multiplex PCR, and the TCRdb table lists in-frame clones only, not all of them. This sample carries about 72,000 clones, about 90% of them seen once, and the ten largest clones take approximately 30%. This receptor was identified in a human donor in good health. Sequenced: CD8+ T cells sorted from blood. This chain links TRBV19 with TRBJ2-3; the match to TRBD2 covers 7 bases. CDR3 DNA: TGTGCCAGTAGGACTAGCTTCACAGATACGCAGTATTTT. This gives the protein CASRTSFTDTQYF.